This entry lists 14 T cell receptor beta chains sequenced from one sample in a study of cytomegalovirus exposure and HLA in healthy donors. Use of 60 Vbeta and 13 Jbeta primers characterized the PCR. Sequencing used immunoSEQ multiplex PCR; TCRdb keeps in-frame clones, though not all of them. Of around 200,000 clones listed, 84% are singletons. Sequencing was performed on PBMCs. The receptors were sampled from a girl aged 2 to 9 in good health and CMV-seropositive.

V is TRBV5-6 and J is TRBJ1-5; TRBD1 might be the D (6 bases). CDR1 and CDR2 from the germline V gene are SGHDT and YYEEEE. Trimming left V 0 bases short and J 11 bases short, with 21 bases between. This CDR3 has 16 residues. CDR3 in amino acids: CASSLAGQGTSATQHF. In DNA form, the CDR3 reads TGTGCCAGCAGCTTGGCCGGGCAGGGGACATCAGCGACCCAGCATTTT.

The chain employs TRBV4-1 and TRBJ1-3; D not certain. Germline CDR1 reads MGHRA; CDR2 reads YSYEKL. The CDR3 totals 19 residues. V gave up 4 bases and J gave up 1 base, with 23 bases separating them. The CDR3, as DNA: TGCGCCAGCAGCCCTAAAACCCCTCCCTCAGGTCGATCTGGAAACACCATATATTTT. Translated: CASSPKTPPSGRSGNTIYF.

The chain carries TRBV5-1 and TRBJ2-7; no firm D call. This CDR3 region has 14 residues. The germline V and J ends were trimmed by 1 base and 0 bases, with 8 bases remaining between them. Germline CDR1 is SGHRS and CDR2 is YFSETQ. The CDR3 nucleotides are TGCGCCAGCAGCTTGCGTGAGGCCTCCTACGAGCAGTACTTC. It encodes CASSLREASYEQYF.

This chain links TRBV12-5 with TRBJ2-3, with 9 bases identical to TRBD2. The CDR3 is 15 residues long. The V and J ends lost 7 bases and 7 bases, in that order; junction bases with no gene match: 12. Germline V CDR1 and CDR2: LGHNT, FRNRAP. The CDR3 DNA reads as TGTGCTAGTGCACCCTCCCGGACTAGCGTTTATACGCAGTATTTT. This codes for CASAPSRTSVYTQYF.

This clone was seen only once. This chain's CDR3 is CASSQRGEGLAYWEQYF. The DNA of the CDR3 is TGTGCCAGCAGCCAAAGGGGTGAGGGACTAGCGTACTGGGAGCAGTACTTC. This sequence joins TRBV7-8 and TRBJ2-7; 10 nucleotides agree with TRBD2. Trimming removed 5 bases from V and 7 bases from J; junction bases left unmatched: 17. CDR1 SGHVS and CDR2 FQNEAQ come from the germline V gene. The CDR3 has 17 amino acids.

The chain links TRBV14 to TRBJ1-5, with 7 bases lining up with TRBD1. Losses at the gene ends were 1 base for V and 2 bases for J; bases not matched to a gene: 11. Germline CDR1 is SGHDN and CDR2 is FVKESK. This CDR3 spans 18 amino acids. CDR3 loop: CASSQGADRSLGNQPQHF. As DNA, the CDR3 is TGTGCCAGCAGCCAAGGGGCGGACAGGTCGCTCGGCAATCAGCCCCAGCATTTT.

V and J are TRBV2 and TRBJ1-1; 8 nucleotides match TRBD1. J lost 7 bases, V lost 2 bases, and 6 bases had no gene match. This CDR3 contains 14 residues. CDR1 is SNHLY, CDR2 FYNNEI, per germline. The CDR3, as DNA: TGTGCCAGCAGTGAACGGACAGGGAACGTTGAAGCTTTCTTT. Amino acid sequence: CASSERTGNVEAFF.

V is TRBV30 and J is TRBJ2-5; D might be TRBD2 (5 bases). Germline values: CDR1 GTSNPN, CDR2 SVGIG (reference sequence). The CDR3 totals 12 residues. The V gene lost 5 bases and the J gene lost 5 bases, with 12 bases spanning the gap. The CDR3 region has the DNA TGTGCCTGGGGACGGGGTGGTGAGACCCAGTACTTC. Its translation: CAWGRGGETQYF.

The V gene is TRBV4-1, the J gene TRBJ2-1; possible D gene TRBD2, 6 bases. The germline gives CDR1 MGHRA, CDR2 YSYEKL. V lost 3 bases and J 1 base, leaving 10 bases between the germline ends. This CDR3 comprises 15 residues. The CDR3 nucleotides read TGCGCCAGCAGCCAGGGAGGATCGTCCTACAATGAGCAGTTCTTC. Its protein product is CASSQGGSSYNEQFF.

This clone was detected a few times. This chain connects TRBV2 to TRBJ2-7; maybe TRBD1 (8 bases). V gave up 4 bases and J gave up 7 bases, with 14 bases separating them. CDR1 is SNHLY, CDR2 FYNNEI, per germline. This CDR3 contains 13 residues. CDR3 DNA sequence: TGTGCCAGCAGTGTATACAGGGGGGGTGAGCAGTACTTC. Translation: CASSVYRGGEQYF.

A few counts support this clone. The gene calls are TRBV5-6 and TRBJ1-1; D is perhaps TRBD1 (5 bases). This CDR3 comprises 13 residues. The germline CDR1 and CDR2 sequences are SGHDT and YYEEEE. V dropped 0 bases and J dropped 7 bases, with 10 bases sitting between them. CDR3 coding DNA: TGTGCCAGCAGCTTGGGGGCAGGGCTTGAAGCTTTCTTT. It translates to CASSLGAGLEAFF.

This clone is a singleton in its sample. The CDR3 nucleotides are TGCGCCAGCAGCTTGGCCGCAGGGGGCTTTACCTACGAGCAGTACTTC. This encodes CASSLAAGGFTYEQYF. The genes are TRBV5-1 and TRBJ2-7; 8 bases agree with TRBD1. V lost 0 bases, J lost 2 bases, and 7 bases stayed unmatched. The germline CDR1 and CDR2 sequences are SGHRS and YFSETQ. The CDR3 is 16 amino acids. The full variable domain, completed using reference TRBV5-1 and TRBJ2-7, is KAGVTQTPRYLIKTRGQQVTLSCSPISGHRSVSWYQQTPGQGLQFLFEYFSETQRNKGNFPGRFSGRQFSNSRSEMNVSTLELGDSALYLCASSLAAGGFTYEQYFGPGTRLTVT.

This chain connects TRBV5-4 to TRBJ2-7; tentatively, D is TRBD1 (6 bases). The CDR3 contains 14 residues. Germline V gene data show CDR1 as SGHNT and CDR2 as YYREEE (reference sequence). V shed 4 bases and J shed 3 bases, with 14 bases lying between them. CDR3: CASSIKSGDYEQYF. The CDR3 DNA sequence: TGTGCCAGCAGCATAAAGTCAGGGGACTACGAGCAGTACTTC.

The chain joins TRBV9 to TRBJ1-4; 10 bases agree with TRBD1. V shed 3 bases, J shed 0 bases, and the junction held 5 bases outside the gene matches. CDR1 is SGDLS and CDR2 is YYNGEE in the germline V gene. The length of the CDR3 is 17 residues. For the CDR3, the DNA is TGTGCCAGCAGCGGACAGGGGGCCTCTGCAACTAATGAAAAACTGTTTTTT. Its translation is CASSGQGASATNEKLFF.